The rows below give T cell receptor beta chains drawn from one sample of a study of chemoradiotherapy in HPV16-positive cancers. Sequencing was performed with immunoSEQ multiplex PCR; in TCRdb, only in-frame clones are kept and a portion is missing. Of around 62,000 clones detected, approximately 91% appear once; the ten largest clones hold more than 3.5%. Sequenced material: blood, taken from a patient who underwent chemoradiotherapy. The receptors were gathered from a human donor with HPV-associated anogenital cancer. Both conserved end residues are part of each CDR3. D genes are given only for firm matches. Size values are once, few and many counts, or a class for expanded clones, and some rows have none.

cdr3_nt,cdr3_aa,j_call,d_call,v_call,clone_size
TGTGCCAGCAGTACACGCCCCCGGGGGGGCCAAGAGACCCAGTACTTC,CASSTRPRGGQETQYF,TRBJ2-5,TRBD2,TRBV2,.
TGTGCCAGCTCAATCTCTAGCGGGAGACCCGGGGAGCTGTTTTTT,CASSISSGRPGELFF,TRBJ2-2,TRBD2,TRBV18,.
TGTGCCTGGAAGTTGGGGGGGGCCACCGGGGAGCTGTTTTTT,CAWKLGGATGELFF,TRBJ2-2,.,TRBV30,.
TGTGCCAGCAGCCGCCTGGCCGGGACTAGCGGGGGGAGCTCCTACAATGAGCAGTTCTTC,CASSRLAGTSGGSSYNEQFF,TRBJ2-1,TRBD2,TRBV4-2,.
TGCGCCAGCAGCACGAGGGGCGAGCAGTACTTC,CASSTRGEQYF,TRBJ2-7,.,TRBV4-1,.
TGTGCCAGTAACGACGGTGACTATGGCTACACCTTC,CASNDGDYGYTF,TRBJ1-2,.,TRBV19,.
TGCAGCGTTGAAGAGGACAGGGGGTACGAGCAGTACTTC,CSVEEDRGYEQYF,TRBJ2-7,TRBD1,TRBV29-1,.
TGTGCCAGCAGTGAAGAGGGTTCCTACGAGCAGTACTTC,CASSEEGSYEQYF,TRBJ2-7,.,TRBV6-1,once
TGCGCCAGCAGCCCTCCCGGGACAGGGGCCGCGAGCGGGGAGCTGTTTTTT,CASSPPGTGAASGELFF,TRBJ2-2,TRBD1,TRBV5-1,.
TGTGCCAGCAGTTTGACAGGACTCTATGGCTACACCTTC,CASSLTGLYGYTF,TRBJ1-2,.,TRBV28,few
TGTGCCATCAGTGTAAGCGGACAGGGAACTGGAAACACCATATATTTT,CAISVSGQGTGNTIYF,TRBJ1-3,TRBD1,TRBV6-1,.
TGCGCCAGCAGTGGGACCTCCTACGAGCAGTACTTC,CASSGTSYEQYF,TRBJ2-7,.,TRBV5-1,.
TGTGCCTGGAGTCCCGGACTCATCTATGGCTACACCTTC,CAWSPGLIYGYTF,TRBJ1-2,.,TRBV30,.
TGTGCCATCAGGGGGGACAGGGTTAACTATGGCTACACCTTC,CAIRGDRVNYGYTF,TRBJ1-2,TRBD1,TRBV10-3,.
TGTGCCAGCAGCGAGCGCGGGACGAACACCGGGGAGCTGTTTTTT,CASSERGTNTGELFF,TRBJ2-2,.,TRBV7-3,.
TGTGCCAGCAGCACCTCCGACAGTTACAATCAGCCCCAGCATTTT,CASSTSDSYNQPQHF,TRBJ1-5,.,TRBV9,.
TGTGCCAGCAGTGGAAATATCCAGCCCCAGCATTTT,CASSGNIQPQHF,TRBJ1-5,.,TRBV28,few
TGTGCCAGTAGTACCGCGCTAGCGGGAATTCAGCTGTTTTTT,CASSTALAGIQLFF,TRBJ2-2,TRBD2,TRBV19,.
TGTGCCAGCAGTTTATTTGCAGGATGGTCGCCGAGAGAAGCTTTCTTT,CASSLFAGWSPREAFF,TRBJ1-1,.,TRBV28,.
TGTGCCAGCAGCTTAGTAGGTGGAGGGTCCACTGAAGCTTTCTTT,CASSLVGGGSTEAFF,TRBJ1-1,.,TRBV7-2,.
TGTGCCAGCAGTTTGGGGGGGGGATCACCCCTCCACTTT,CASSLGGGSPLHF,TRBJ1-6,.,TRBV28,once
TGCGCCAGCAGCCAAGTGGAGCGGGGGGTTTACGAGCAGTACTTC,CASSQVERGVYEQYF,TRBJ2-7,TRBD2,TRBV4-1,.
TGTGCCAGCAGCTCACAAGTAAACACTGAAGCTTTCTTT,CASSSQVNTEAFF,TRBJ1-1,.,TRBV5-6,.
TGTGCCAGCAGTTTCGGACCGGATTCACCCCTCCACTTT,CASSFGPDSPLHF,TRBJ1-6,.,TRBV27,.
TGTGCCAGCAGTTCTTTTCGGACAGATGGGACTGAAGCTTTCTTT,CASSSFRTDGTEAFF,TRBJ1-1,.,TRBV28,.
TGCGCCAGCAGCCAAGTCCGGACAGGCCGTAATGAAAAACTGTTTTTT,CASSQVRTGRNEKLFF,TRBJ1-4,TRBD1,TRBV4-1,.
TGTGCCAGCAGCGTAGTCGGGGGTTCGGGCACAGATACGCAGTATTTT,CASSVVGGSGTDTQYF,TRBJ2-3,.,TRBV9,.
TGTGCCAGCAGCTTATTCGGTCGTTCTAACTATGGCTACACCTTC,CASSLFGRSNYGYTF,TRBJ1-2,.,TRBV7-2,few
TGTGCCAGCAGCTTAAACTCTGGGGCCAACGTCCTGACTTTC,CASSLNSGANVLTF,TRBJ2-6,.,TRBV7-3,once
TGTGCCAGCAGCGTAGATCCTAGCGGGAGCATCGAGCAGTACTTC,CASSVDPSGSIEQYF,TRBJ2-7,TRBD2,TRBV9,.
TGTGCCAGGACGGGGAACACTGAAGCTTTCTTT,CARTGNTEAFF,TRBJ1-1,.,TRBV21-1,.
TGCGCCAGCAGCTTGGTTGGGGGCGAGCAGTACTTC,CASSLVGGEQYF,TRBJ2-7,.,TRBV5-1,.
TGTGCCAGGAACAGCGATAACTATGGCTACACCTTC,CARNSDNYGYTF,TRBJ1-2,.,TRBV19,.
TGTGCCAGCAGCTTGAGGAGCTACGAGCAGTACTTC,CASSLRSYEQYF,TRBJ2-7,.,TRBV7-2,.
TGTGCCAGCAGTTTGATAGCGGGCACAGATACGCAGTATTTT,CASSLIAGTDTQYF,TRBJ2-3,.,TRBV6-5,once
TGCGCCAGCAGCTTGGCCCCCCGGGGAGGTCAGGAAGCTTTCTTT,CASSLAPRGGQEAFF,TRBJ1-1,.,TRBV5-1,few
TGTGCCAGCAGCGCGGACAGCGAGCAGTACTTC,CASSADSEQYF,TRBJ2-7,.,TRBV7-8,few
TGTGCCAGCACCACCAGGCCGCCGAACACCGGGGAGCTGTTTTTT,CASTTRPPNTGELFF,TRBJ2-2,.,TRBV6-6,few
TGTGCCAGCAGCCAAGTGCCCGGGACCGTGAGTGAAAAACTGTTTTTT,CASSQVPGTVSEKLFF,TRBJ1-4,.,TRBV4-2,once
TGTGCCAGCAGCGTCAGGTCAACGAACACTGAAGCTTTCTTT,CASSVRSTNTEAFF,TRBJ1-1,.,TRBV6-6,.